Listed below are T cell receptor beta chains from one sample, sequenced in a study of regulatory T cells in long-lasting Graves disease. TCRdb reprocessed the multiplex PCR reads with MiXCR, giving one entry per CDR3 protein. The sample contains about 350,000 distinct CDR3 sequences, about 17% of which appear only once. This sample was shared with a second study, whose subject was T cells in Graves' hyperthyroidism and ophthalmopathy.

This specimen was peripheral blood mononuclear cells (PBMCs), taken at new diagnosis, from a patient treated with antithyroid drugs. These receptors were taken from a woman aged 18-29 years with Graves disease. Both conserved end residues are part of each CDR3. D genes are given only for firm matches. Clone size, where shown, is once, few, many, or a class for clones that have expanded.

>many|TRBJ2-3|NA|TRBV27
TGTGCCAGCAGTTTAGGGGGATTACCCACAGATACGCAGTATTTT
CASSLGGLPTDTQYF
>many|TRBJ2-1|NA|TRBV28
TGTGCCAGCAGTTTTAGGGCTCATGAGCAGTTCTTC
CASSFRAHEQFF
>many|TRBJ2-3|TRBD2|TRBV11-2
TGTGCCAGCAGCTGGACTAGCGGGGGCTTCCGCGCAGATACGCAGTATTTT
CASSWTSGGFRADTQYF
>many|TRBJ2-7|NA|TRBV24-1
TGTGCCACCAGCCCGACAGGATTCCCCTACGAGCAGTACTTC
CATSPTGFPYEQYF
>NA|TRBJ2-1|TRBD2|TRBV20-1
TGCAGTGCTAGGTCTCTAGCGGGAGCCTACAATGAGCAGTTCTTC
CSARSLAGAYNEQFF
>NA|TRBJ2-1|TRBD2|TRBV5-4
TGTGCCAGCAGCTTGGTAACGGGACTAGCCTCGGCGCAGTTCTTC
CASSLVTGLASAQFF
>many|TRBJ2-6|TRBD1|TRBV28
TGTGCCAGCAGCCCCGGACAGGGTTCTGGGGCCAACGTCCTGACTTTC
CASSPGQGSGANVLTF
>many|TRBJ2-1|TRBD2|TRBV20-1
TGCAGTGCGGACTTACAGCTAGCGGGGTCGCATGAGCAGTTCTTC
CSADLQLAGSHEQFF
>many|TRBJ2-5|TRBD1|TRBV10-3
TGTGCCATCAGCCCAGGGGGCGCCGGAGAGACCCAGTACTTC
CAISPGGAGETQYF
>NA|TRBJ1-6|NA|TRBV28
TGTGCCAGCAGCCTATTAGGACAGCCTAATTCACCCCTCCACTTT
CASSLLGQPNSPLHF
>few|TRBJ1-2|NA|TRBV7-8
TGTGCCAGCAGCTTAGCGAGGGTCAGCCACTATGGCTACACCTTC
CASSLARVSHYGYTF
>few|TRBJ1-1|TRBD1|TRBV29-1
TGCAGCGTGACAGGGGGCAACACTGAAGCTTTCTTT
CSVTGGNTEAFF
>few|TRBJ2-1|TRBD2|TRBV6-4
TGTGCCAGCAGTGAACTAGCGAACAATGAGCAGTTCTTC
CASSELANNEQFF
>many|TRBJ1-1|NA|TRBV7-3
TGTGCCAGCAGCTCGTCCGGACCCTCGAACACTGAAGCTTTCTTT
CASSSSGPSNTEAFF
>many|TRBJ2-1|TRBD2|TRBV6-4
TGTGCCAGCAGCCCTGCTAGCGGGGGCGACTACAATGAGCAGTTCTTC
CASSPASGGDYNEQFF
>many|TRBJ1-1|NA|TRBV12-3/TRBV12-4
TGTGCCAGCAGCCCCCAGAGCTACACTGAAGCTTTCTTT
CASSPQSYTEAFF
>many|TRBJ2-5|NA|TRBV27
TGTGCCAGCGAGGGACGGCACCGGGAGACCCAGTACTTC
CASEGRHRETQYF
>many|TRBJ2-1|TRBD2|TRBV7-3
TGTGCCAGCAGCCCGCAGGGGTCTAGCGGGTATGAGCAGTTCTTC
CASSPQGSSGYEQFF
>few|TRBJ2-1|NA|TRBV5-4
TGTGCCAGCAGCTTGGAACAGGCCATCAATGAGCAGTTCTTC
CASSLEQAINEQFF
>few|TRBJ2-2|NA|TRBV12-3/TRBV12-4
TGTGCCAGCAGTTTAGCGCGACCCCAGTCGGGCACCGGGGAGCTGTTTTTT
CASSLARPQSGTGELFF
>NA|TRBJ2-7|NA|TRBV7-9
TGTGCCAGCAGCCCGGCGGGGCAGAGCTCCTACGAGCAGTACTTC
CASSPAGQSSYEQYF
>many|TRBJ2-7|TRBD1|TRBV7-9
TGTGCCAGCAGCGGACAGGCCTACTACGAGCAGTACTTC
CASSGQAYYEQYF
>many|TRBJ1-1|NA|TRBV6-2/TRBV6-3
TGTGCCAGCAGGCCCACAGGGACTAGTCAAGCTTTCTTT
CASRPTGTSQAFF
>NA|TRBJ2-4|TRBD1|TRBV7-9
TGTGCCAGCAGCTTGACCCGACAGGGAGCCAAAAACATTCAGTACTTC
CASSLTRQGAKNIQYF
>many|TRBJ2-7|NA|TRBV15
TGTGCCACCAGCAGAGGAGCTGGGAGCTCCTACGAGCAGTACTTC
CATSRGAGSSYEQYF
>NA|TRBJ2-3|NA|TRBV4-1
TGCGCCAGCAGCCAACTCCTAGCGCTTGGCACAGATACGCAGTATTTT
CASSQLLALGTDTQYF
>NA|TRBJ1-1|NA|TRBV5-5
TGTGCCAGCACCTCAGGAGAGACAGTTCGTTGGAGTGGCACTGAAGCTTTCTTT
CASTSGETVRWSGTEAFF
>NA|TRBJ1-4|NA|TRBV9
TGTGCCAGCCCCGCCGGGGGTCAACTGTTTTTT
CASPAGGQLFF
>many|TRBJ2-7|NA|TRBV7-9
TGTGCCAGCAGCTCGAGACAGGACTCCTACGAGCAGTACTTC
CASSSRQDSYEQYF
>few|TRBJ1-2|NA|TRBV28
TGTGCCAGCACGGGGGAAGGCTACACCTTC
CASTGEGYTF
>many|TRBJ2-1|NA|TRBV30
TGTGCCTGGAGTGTGGCAGTTGAGCAGTTCTTC
CAWSVAVEQFF
>many|TRBJ2-3|TRBD2|TRBV20-1
TGCAGTGCTCCCCTAGCGGGTTCCACAGATACGCAGTATTTT
CSAPLAGSTDTQYF
>many|TRBJ1-1|NA|TRBV28
TGTGCCAGCAGTCCCCCGGCAGGGTGGGGGACTGAAGCTTTCTTT
CASSPPAGWGTEAFF
>NA|TRBJ1-1|NA|TRBV4-1
TGCGCCAGCAGCACCCAGTTCACAGCTGAAGCTTTCTTT
CASSTQFTAEAFF
>many|TRBJ2-5|NA|TRBV2
TGTGCCACCAAAGGCGGGCAGGGGCTCCAAGAGACCCAGTACTTC
CATKGGQGLQETQYF
>few|TRBJ2-6|NA|TRBV7-9
TGTGCCAGCAGCTGGGGCAGGGCGGTCTCTGGGGCCAACGTCCTGACTTTC
CASSWGRAVSGANVLTF
>NA|TRBJ2-5|TRBD2|TRBV11-3
TGTGCCAGCAGCTTAGGTCCGACTAGCGGGAAAAAAGAGACCCAGTACTTC
CASSLGPTSGKKETQYF
>many|TRBJ2-1|NA|TRBV6-2/TRBV6-3
TGTGCCAGCAGTTACTCCGGGGGCAGTTACAATGAGCAGTTCTTC
CASSYSGGSYNEQFF
>many|TRBJ2-3|NA|TRBV12-5
TGTGCTAGTGGCGTGGGAGATGGGCCCACAGATACGCAGTATTTT
CASGVGDGPTDTQYF
>many|TRBJ2-7|TRBD2|TRBV2
TGTGCCAGCAGTCTCCGAGGAGGCGGGAGCGGTGAGCAGTACTTC
CASSLRGGGSGEQYF
>NA|TRBJ2-1|TRBD2|TRBV25-1
TGTGCCAGCACGGGGCTAGCGGGAGGCCGCCACAATGAGCAGTTCTTC
CASTGLAGGRHNEQFF
>NA|TRBJ2-7|TRBD1|TRBV6-1
TGTGCCAGCACCTGCACCCGGACAGGGGGCCACGAGCAGTACTTC
CASTCTRTGGHEQYF
>NA|TRBJ2-3|TRBD2|TRBV5-1
TGCGCCAGCAGCTTGGATGTGGGAGGGGATACGCAGTATTTT
CASSLDVGGDTQYF
>many|TRBJ2-7|NA|TRBV18
TGTGCCAGCTCACCACCCCTTAGACAGGACGCCTACGAGCAGTACTTC
CASSPPLRQDAYEQYF
>many|TRBJ2-5|NA|TRBV11-2
TGTGCCAGCAGCTTGGGGCGGGGGACAAGCGAGACCCAGTACTTC
CASSLGRGTSETQYF
>few|TRBJ1-2|NA|TRBV6-1
TGTGCCAGCAGTGAAATCGGGTTGGATGGCTACACCTTC
CASSEIGLDGYTF
>many|TRBJ2-2|NA|TRBV3-1
TGTGCCAGCAGCCATGGGGGGCGGACCGGGGAGCTGTTTTTT
CASSHGGRTGELFF
>many|TRBJ2-5|TRBD1|TRBV12-3/TRBV12-4
TGTGCCAGCAGGCAAAAAGGACAGGGGCCCCAAGAGACCCAGTACTTC
CASRQKGQGPQETQYF
>many|TRBJ2-7|NA|TRBV11-2
TGTGCCAGCAGCTTAGGGATCACCTACGAGCAGTACTTC
CASSLGITYEQYF
>few|TRBJ1-1|NA|TRBV15
TGTGCCACCAGCAGAGAAGGGCAGGGTAATCGTTACTTT
CATSREGQGNRYF
>many|TRBJ1-1|NA|TRBV7-8
TGTGCCAGCAGCGCCCTACGGATTATGAACACTGAAGCTTTCTTT
CASSALRIMNTEAFF
>NA|TRBJ2-1|TRBD1|TRBV29-1
TGCAGCGTTGACGGGGTAGGGGGCAGGGAGCAGTTCTTC
CSVDGVGGREQFF
>NA|TRBJ2-7|NA|TRBV6-2/TRBV6-3
TGTGCCAGCAGTCCAGGGACCCGCTACGAGCAGTACTTC
CASSPGTRYEQYF